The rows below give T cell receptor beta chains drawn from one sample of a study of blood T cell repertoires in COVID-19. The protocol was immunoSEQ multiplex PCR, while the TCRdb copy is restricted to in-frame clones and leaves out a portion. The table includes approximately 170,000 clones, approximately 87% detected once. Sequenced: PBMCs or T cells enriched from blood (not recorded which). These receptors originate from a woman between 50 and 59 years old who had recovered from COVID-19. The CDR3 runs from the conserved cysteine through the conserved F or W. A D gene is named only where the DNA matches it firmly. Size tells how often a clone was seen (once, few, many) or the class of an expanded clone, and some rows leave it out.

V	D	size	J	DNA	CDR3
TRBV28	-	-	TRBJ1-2	TGTGCCAGCAGCTTGGGGGGGTTGGGGCTGGACTATGGCTACACCTTC	CASSLGGLGLDYGYTF
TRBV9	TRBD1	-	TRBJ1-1	TGTGCCAGCAGCGTACAGGGGGCCAACACTGAAGCTTTCTTT	CASSVQGANTEAFF
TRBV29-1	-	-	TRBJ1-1	TGCAGCGCACAGGGTCCCACTGAAGCTTTCTTT	CSAQGPTEAFF
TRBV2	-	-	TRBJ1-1	TGTGCCAGTTATTCTGGGCGTGAAGCTTTCTTT	CASYSGREAFF
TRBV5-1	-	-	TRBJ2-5	TGCGCCAGCAGCTCCGTACAAGAGACCCAGTACTTC	CASSSVQETQYF
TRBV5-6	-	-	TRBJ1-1	TGTGCCACCTTGAGAGGGGGAAGGACGGGGAACACTGAAGCTTTCTTT	CATLRGGRTGNTEAFF
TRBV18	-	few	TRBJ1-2	TGTGCCAGCTCACCCGACGCAGGGGTCGACGGCTACACCTTC	CASSPDAGVDGYTF
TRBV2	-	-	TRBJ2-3	TGTGCCAGCAGTGAATCCGGGGTTTCAGATACGCAGTATTTT	CASSESGVSDTQYF
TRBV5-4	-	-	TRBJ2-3	TGTGCCAGCAGCATGACCGGGTCTTGGACAGATACGCAGTATTTT	CASSMTGSWTDTQYF
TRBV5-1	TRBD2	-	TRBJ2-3	TGCGCCAGCAGCTTGGCAGGGACTAGCGGGGCAGATACGCAGTATTTT	CASSLAGTSGADTQYF
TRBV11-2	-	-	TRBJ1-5	TGTGCCAGCAGCCCCCAGGGTCGCAATCAGCCCCAGCATTTT	CASSPQGRNQPQHF
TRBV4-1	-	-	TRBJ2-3	TGCGCCAGCAGCCAAGGAAAAAGCGAGCTCACAGATACGCAGTATTTT	CASSQGKSELTDTQYF
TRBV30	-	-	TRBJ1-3	TGTGCCTGGAGTGTTTCAGAAAACTCTGGAAACACCATATATTTT	CAWSVSENSGNTIYF
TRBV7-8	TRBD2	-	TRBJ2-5	TGTGCCAGCAGCTTGGGACTAGCGCAAGAGACCCAGTACTTC	CASSLGLAQETQYF
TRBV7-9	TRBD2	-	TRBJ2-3	TGTGCCAGCAGCTTAGGAGCGGGAGAGGCGTCAGATACGCAGTATTTT	CASSLGAGEASDTQYF
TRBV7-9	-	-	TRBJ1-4	TGTGCCAGCAGCTGGGCTGCCGGTGAAAAACTGTTTTTT	CASSWAAGEKLFF
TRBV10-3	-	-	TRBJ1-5	TGTGCCATCAGTGAGAGCGGGGGGAGCAATCAGCCCCAGCATTTT	CAISESGGSNQPQHF
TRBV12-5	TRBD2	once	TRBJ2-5	TGTGCTAGTGGTTTGTGGGGGGGACAAGAGACCCAGTACTTC	CASGLWGGQETQYF
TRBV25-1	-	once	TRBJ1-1	TGTGCCAGCAGTTCGGGACACCCCCCGAACACTGAAGCTTTCTTT	CASSSGHPPNTEAFF
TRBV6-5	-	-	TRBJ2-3	TGTGCCACCCGACGGGAAGGGCTTAGCACAGATACGCAGTATTTT	CATRREGLSTDTQYF
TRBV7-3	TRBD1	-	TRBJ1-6	TGTGCCAGTGGGACAGGGAATTCACCCCTCCACTTT	CASGTGNSPLHF
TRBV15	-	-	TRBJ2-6	TGTGCCACCAGCACCTCAGGGTTTTCTGGGGCCAACGTCCTGACTTTC	CATSTSGFSGANVLTF
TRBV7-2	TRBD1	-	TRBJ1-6	TGTGCCAGCAACGATGGGGACAGAATAAATTCACCCCTCCACTTT	CASNDGDRINSPLHF
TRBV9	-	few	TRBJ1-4	TGTGCCAGCAGCGCCACGGGAGGAAATGAAAAACTGTTTTTT	CASSATGGNEKLFF
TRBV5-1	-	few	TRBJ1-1	TGCGCCAGCAGCCCCGCACTCCCACCCCCTGAAGCTTTCTTT	CASSPALPPPEAFF
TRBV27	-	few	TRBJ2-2	TGTGCCAGCAGCCCAAGACAGGTTGGAGGCGGGGAGCTGTTTTTT	CASSPRQVGGGELFF
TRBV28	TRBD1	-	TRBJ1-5	TGTGCCAGTTTACAACTGATCGTGTCTGCGAGGGACAGGGTTGGCAATCAGCCCCAGCATTTT	CASLQLIVSARDRVGNQPQHF
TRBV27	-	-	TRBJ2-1	TGTGCCAGCAGTTTAAGGATGGGGGGGGCCTCCTACAATGAGCAGTTCTTC	CASSLRMGGASYNEQFF
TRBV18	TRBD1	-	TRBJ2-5	TGTGCCAGCTCACCCCGGACAGGGCCCCAAGAGACCCAGTACTTC	CASSPRTGPQETQYF
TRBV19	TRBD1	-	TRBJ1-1	TGTGCCAGTAGTGCGGACAGGACGAGTATTGAAGCTTTCTTT	CASSADRTSIEAFF
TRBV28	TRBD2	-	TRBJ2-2	TGTGCCAGCAGTTTTAGCGGGGGCAACACCGGGGAGCTGTTTTTT	CASSFSGGNTGELFF
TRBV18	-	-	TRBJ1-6	TGTGCCAGCTCACCACCGGTGGGAGGGCCCGCCGGCAATTCACCCCTCCACTTT	CASSPPVGGPAGNSPLHF
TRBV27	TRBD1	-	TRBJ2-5	TGTGCCAGCAGTTTGAGACAGGGTATAGAGACCCAGTACTTC	CASSLRQGIETQYF
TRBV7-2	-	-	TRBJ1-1	TGTGCCAGCAGCCATACTGGTGGTGTTAACACTGAAGCTTTCTTT	CASSHTGGVNTEAFF
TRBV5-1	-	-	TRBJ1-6	TGCGCCAGCAGCTTGTTACAGGAGAATTCACCCCTCCACTTT	CASSLLQENSPLHF
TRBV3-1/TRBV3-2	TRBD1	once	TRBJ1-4	TGTGCCAGCAGCCTTCCCGGGACAGCACCCCTAGGCGAAAAACTGTTTTTT	CASSLPGTAPLGEKLFF
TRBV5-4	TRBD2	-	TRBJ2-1	TGTGCCAGCAGCCCCGGGGTAGCGGGAGCCAATGAGCAGTTCTTC	CASSPGVAGANEQFF
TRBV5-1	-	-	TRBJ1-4	TGCGCCAGCAGCTTGGGAGGCAGCTCCGAACTGTTTTTT	CASSLGGSSELFF
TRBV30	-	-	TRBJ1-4	TGTGCCTGGAGTGGGGGGGGTGAAAAACTGTTTTTT	CAWSGGGEKLFF
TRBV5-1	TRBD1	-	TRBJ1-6	TGCGCCAGCAGCTCGGGGGACAGCAAATATAATTCACCCCTCCACTTT	CASSSGDSKYNSPLHF
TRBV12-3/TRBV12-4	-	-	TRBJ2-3	TGTGCCAGCAGTCCTGCGGGGAGTCCAACGCAGTATTTT	CASSPAGSPTQYF
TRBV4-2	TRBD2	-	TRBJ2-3	TGTGCCAGCAGCCAAGGAGCGGGGGGGCTGGTTCGGGATACGCAGTATTTT	CASSQGAGGLVRDTQYF